This record covers a single TCR beta chain. The data were taken from a study of shared clonotypes between healthy human individuals. None of the donors, who were healthy HIV-negative adults, had recently had acute infections or vaccinations. After removal of 0 bases from V and 7 bases from J, the junction contained 5 bases not matched to a gene. CDR1 SGHRS and CDR2 YFSETQ come from the germline V gene. The CDR3 consists of 15 residues. The repertoire was sequenced with immunoSEQ multiplex PCR; TCRdb's copy has only in-frame clones and lacks some. The table records under 600,000 clones, roughly four fifths of them present only once.

The sequence derives from a woman aged 40 to 50 in good health. Some clones in this sample may be carry-over from other donors' samples. The chain is built from TRBV5-1 and TRBJ2-7, with 12 nucleotides matching TRBD1. Sample: PBMCs. The CDR3: CASSLAGTGGAEQYF. CDR3 sequence (DNA): TGCGCCAGCAGCTTGGCCGGGACAGGGGGCGCAGAGCAGTACTTC.